These 30 T cell receptor beta chains share one sample of origin, sequenced in a study of T cell responses to AZD1222 COVID-19 vaccine. Method: immunoSEQ multiplex PCR; TCRdb's copy keeps in-frame clones and lacks some. The data show tens of thousands of clones, 85% to 95% seen once. Sequenced material: peripheral blood, taken on day 0 of MenACWY control vaccination. Every receptor here comes from an adult in good health.

The chain carries TRBV11-2 and TRBJ1-6; no firm D call. Germline V CDR1 and CDR2: SGHAT, FQNNGV. The CDR3 length is 14 residues. The germline V and J ends were trimmed by 8 bases and 2 bases, with 10 bases remaining between them. The CDR3 nucleotides are TGTGCCAGCGGGATCCGCGCCTATAATTCACCCCTCCACTTT. It encodes CASGIRAYNSPLHF.

The chain uses TRBV6-2 or TRBV6-3 and TRBJ2-1, with TRBD2 identical over 12 bases. Per germline, CDR1 MNHEY and CDR2 SVGEGT. The V and J ends lost 0 bases and 7 bases, in that order; junction bases with no gene match: 4. The CDR3 totals 16 residues. DNA of the CDR3: TGTGCCAGCAGTTACTCGACTAGCGGGAGCCGGAATGAGCAGTTCTTC. Protein: CASSYSTSGSRNEQFF.

The V and J genes are TRBV7-9 and TRBJ2-2, with no clear D. V lost 5 bases and J lost 7, with 8 bases in between. CDR1 and CDR2 from the germline V gene are SEHNR and FQNEAQ (reference sequence). This CDR3 spans 12 amino acids. The CDR3 loop reads CASSPLIGELFF. CDR3 nucleotide sequence: TGTGCCAGCAGCCCGCTAATCGGGGAGCTGTTTTTT.

The V and J genes are TRBV20-1 and TRBJ2-1; no reliable D call. The CDR3 is made up of 11 amino acids. V lost 7 bases and J lost 11, with 15 bases in between. Germline V lookup: CDR1 DFQATT, CDR2 SNEGSKA (reference sequence). CDR3 DNA: TGCAGTGTCCTTTCCACGAGCAAGCAGTTCTTC. Translated: CSVLSTSKQFF.

The J gene is TRBJ2-5, the V gene TRBV11-2; TRBD2 matches at 7 bases. Germline V gives CDR1 SGHAT, CDR2 FQNNGV. The CDR3 is 18 residues long. Germline trimming cut 0 bases from V and 4 bases from J; bases unmatched to any gene: 14. This CDR3 reads CASSLERVGPTGGETQYF. CDR3 in DNA: TGTGCCAGCAGCTTAGAGCGCGTAGGCCCCACGGGAGGAGAGACCCAGTACTTC.

The chain is built from TRBV2 and TRBJ2-3, with a weak D call TRBD1 (5 bases). V was clipped by 6 bases and J by 2 bases, with 6 bases between them. Germline V lookup: CDR1 SNHLY, CDR2 FYNNEI. The CDR3 length is 12 residues. CDR3 amino acids: CASRTDTDTQYF. The CDR3 DNA follows: TGTGCCAGCAGGACAGACACAGATACGCAGTATTTT.

The V gene is TRBV4-2, the J gene TRBJ1-1; TRBD1 aligns across 9 bases. This CDR3 spans 18 amino acids. V shed 4 bases, J shed 4 bases, and the junction held 16 bases outside the gene matches. CDR1 and CDR2 from the germline V gene are LGHNA and YNFKEQ. CDR3 sequence reads: CASSPVPGQGLLFTEAFF. In DNA form, the CDR3 reads TGTGCCAGCAGCCCTGTCCCGGGACAGGGCTTATTGTTCACTGAAGCTTTCTTT.

This sequence joins TRBV18 and TRBJ1-5; D is unresolved. CDR3 size: 13 residues. V shed 2 bases and J shed 2 bases, with 4 bases lying between them. Germline V lookup: CDR1 KGHSH, CDR2 LQKENI. CDR3 DNA sequence: TGTGCCAGCTCACCAGCGGGCAATCAGCCCCAGCATTTT. This gives the protein CASSPAGNQPQHF.

This rearrangement joins TRBV5-1 to TRBJ1-1, with D possibly TRBD1 on 6 matching bases. CDR3 length: 14 residues. The germline V and J ends were trimmed by 5 bases and 0 bases, with 11 bases remaining between them. Germline values: CDR1 SGHRS, CDR2 YFSETQ. CDR3 residues: CASRHREMNTEAFF. In DNA form, the CDR3 reads TGCGCCAGCAGGCACAGGGAAATGAACACTGAAGCTTTCTTT.

The chain couples TRBV6-6 to TRBJ2-1; D unclear. CDR3 length equals 16 residues. CDR1 MNHNY and CDR2 SVGAGI come from the germline V gene (reference sequence). Between the trimmed V and J ends, which lost 6 bases and 0 bases, there was a span of 15 bases. This chain's CDR3 is CASSSGRLSSYNEQFF. The DNA of the CDR3 is TGTGCCAGCAGCTCCGGACGGCTAAGCTCCTACAATGAGCAGTTCTTC.

This chain connects TRBV5-4 to TRBJ2-1; D remains ambiguous. The CDR3 has 13 residues. Germline lookup yields CDR1 SGHNT and CDR2 YYREEE (reference sequence). V lost 4 bases and J 7 bases, leaving 12 bases between the germline ends. CDR3 region: CASSVTTRNEQFF. CDR3 sequence (DNA): TGTGCCAGCAGCGTGACAACCAGGAATGAGCAGTTCTTC.

The genes are TRBV6-2 or TRBV6-3 and TRBJ2-7; 10 bases are shared with TRBD2. The CDR3 has 13 residues. The V gene's germline CDR1 is MNHEY and CDR2 SVGEGT. V gave up 5 bases and J gave up 4 bases; unmatched junction bases: 2. As DNA, the CDR3 is TGTGCCAGCAGTAGGACTAGCGGTTACGAGCAGTACTTC. It encodes CASSRTSGYEQYF.

This chain connects TRBV5-4 to TRBJ1-2, with D possibly being TRBD1 (6 bases). Germline V CDR1 and CDR2: SGHNT, YYREEE (reference sequence). V lost 4 bases, J lost 5 bases, and 21 bases lay in between. This CDR3 is 16 amino acids long. The CDR3, as DNA: TGTGCCAGCAGCCCCAATACAGGGTTTACGTGGTATGGCTACACCTTC. It yields the protein CASSPNTGFTWYGYTF.

This clone has only one observation. The V call is TRBV27, the J call TRBJ1-6; TRBD1 matches 7 bases. This CDR3 comprises 15 residues. Per the germline V gene, CDR1 is MNHEY and CDR2 is SMNVEV (reference sequence). With 0 bases clipped from V and 9 bases from J, the junction kept 5 bases outside the gene matches. In DNA, the CDR3 is TGTGCCAGCAGTTTATCTAGGGACAGTATTTCACCCCTCCACTTT. This translates into CASSLSRDSISPLHF.

The gene calls are TRBV6-1 and TRBJ2-7; tentative D call: TRBD2 (6 bases). Germline CDR1 and CDR2: MNHNS and SASEGT. The germline V and J ends were trimmed by 3 bases and 3 bases, with 12 bases remaining between them. The CDR3 is 14 residues long. CDR3 coding DNA: TGTGCCAGCAGTGATACGGCGGGAAGCTACGAGCAGTACTTC. This sequence encodes CASSDTAGSYEQYF.

The chain combines TRBV19 with TRBJ2-1; no clear D. There are 15 residues in the CDR3. Trimming pared 0 bases from V and 7 bases from J, leaving 13 bases between. In germline, CDR1 is LNHDA, CDR2 SQIVND (reference sequence). DNA of the CDR3: TGTGCCAGTAGTATAGATAATCCCGGCGGAAATGAGCAGTTCTTC. Encoded protein: CASSIDNPGGNEQFF.

The chain has TRBV7-2 and TRBJ2-1, with TRBD2 identical over 11 bases. The length of the CDR3 is 15 residues. CDR1 is SGHTA, CDR2 FQGNSA, per germline. After removal of 6 bases from V and 4 bases from J, the junction contained 5 bases not matched to a gene. The CDR3 DNA reads as TGTGCCAGCAGGTATACTAGCGGGAGTTACAATGAGCAGTTCTTC. Its translation is CASRYTSGSYNEQFF.

The gene calls are TRBV7-2 and TRBJ2-1, with D possibly being TRBD1 (5 bases). V lost 1 base and J lost 6, with 10 bases in between. The CDR3 is 14 amino acids. Germline CDR1 reads SGHTA; CDR2 reads FQGNSA. CDR3: CASSLVRVSNEQFF. The CDR3 DNA reads as TGTGCCAGCAGCTTAGTCAGGGTCTCCAATGAGCAGTTCTTC.

The chain has TRBV5-4 and TRBJ1-2; D possibly corresponds to TRBD1 (5 bases). Germline CDR1 SGHNT, CDR2 YYREEE (reference sequence). The CDR3 loop spans 14 amino acids. Trimming took 1 base from V and 6 from J, leaving 13 bases between them. CDR3 DNA: TGTGCCAGCAGCTTGAAGGGGCGATGGGATGGCTACACCTTC. As protein: CASSLKGRWDGYTF.

The chain joins TRBV19 to TRBJ2-7; D is undetermined. V lost 5 bases and J 4 bases, leaving 9 bases between the germline ends. CDR3 size: 12 residues. CDR1 is LNHDA and CDR2 is SQIVND in the germline V gene (reference sequence). CDR3 sequence: CASSPVGYEQYF. DNA of the CDR3: TGTGCCAGTAGTCCGGTGGGGTACGAGCAGTACTTC. Supplemented by reference TRBV19 and TRBJ2-7, the full variable domain reads DGGITQSPKYLFRKEGQNVTLSCEQNLNHDAMYWYRQDPGQGLRLIYYSQIVNDFQKGDIAEGYSVSREKKESFPLTVTSAQKNPTAFYLCASSPVGYEQYFGPGTRLTVT.

The CDR3 DNA reads TGTGCCAGCAGACCCCCAGGGCCCTCGTGGAAACTGTTTTTT. Protein product: CASRPPGPSWKLFF. The rearrangement joins TRBV28 to TRBJ1-4, with D perhaps TRBD1 (5 bases). Trimming removed 6 bases at V and 11 bases at J, with 19 bases between. Germline V gene sequence: CDR1 MDHEN, CDR2 SYDVKM. This CDR3 comprises 14 residues.

The rearrangement uses TRBV6-1 and TRBJ2-6; no clear D gene. Germline CDR1 reads MNHNS; CDR2 reads SASEGT. CDR3 length: 16 residues. V was clipped by 2 bases and J by 0 bases, with 8 bases between them. CDR3 sequence (DNA): TGTGCCAGCAGTGAAAGGGATAGCTCTGGGGCCAACGTCCTGACTTTC. Its protein is CASSERDSSGANVLTF.

The chain couples TRBV21-1 to TRBJ1-1; the table's TRBD1 call for D was not verified on the DNA. TRBV21-1 is given as a pseudogene. This CDR3 contains 13 residues. The CDR3 DNA sequence: TGTGCCAGCAGCATAACAGGGGGTACTGAAGCTTTCTTT. Protein: CASSITGGTEAFF.

The V and J genes are TRBV6-5 and TRBJ2-2; D unclear. The V gene's germline CDR1 is MNHEY and CDR2 SVGAGI. The ends were cut back, 6 bases at V and 4 bases at J, with 12 bases in the middle. The CDR3 length is 14 residues. The DNA of the CDR3 is TGTGCCAGCAGCTCTACGATGGGCACCGGGGAGCTGTTTTTT. This sequence encodes CASSSTMGTGELFF.

This sequence joins TRBV19 and TRBJ2-1; D remains ambiguous. The CDR3 totals 13 residues. Trimming removed 6 bases from V and 6 bases from J, with 12 bases in between. CDR1 and CDR2 from the germline V gene are LNHDA and SQIVND (reference sequence). Here the CDR3 reads CASSLAGPNEQFF. In nucleotides, the CDR3 is TGTGCCAGTAGCCTGGCTGGCCCCAATGAGCAGTTCTTC.

This clone was recorded only once. The gene calls are TRBV6-2 or TRBV6-3 and TRBJ2-3; D gene ambiguous. V lost 5 bases to trimming and J lost 6 bases, with 9 bases between them. The CDR3 has 12 amino acids. Germline CDR1 MNHEY, CDR2 SVGEGT. The DNA of the CDR3 is TGTGCCAGCAGTCTCCTTCAGGATACGCAGTATTTT. Translated: CASSLLQDTQYF.

The V and J genes are TRBV7-2 and TRBJ1-1; 7 nucleotides align to TRBD1. There are 16 residues in the CDR3. V lost 5 bases and J lost 6; bases outside the gene matches: 15. In germline, CDR1 is SGHTA, CDR2 FQGNSA. The chain's CDR3 is CASSEPHRGNFAEAFF. The CDR3 region has the DNA TGTGCCAGCAGCGAACCCCACAGGGGTAATTTCGCTGAAGCTTTCTTT.

This chain connects TRBV28 to TRBJ1-4; tentatively, D is TRBD1 (5 bases). CDR3 length: 18 residues. V lost 5 bases and J 3 bases, leaving 22 bases between the germline ends. CDR1 MDHEN and CDR2 SYDVKM come from the germline V gene. The CDR3 sequence is CASSPRTHPGGANEKLFF. For the CDR3, the DNA is TGTGCCAGCAGTCCTAGGACACATCCGGGTGGAGCTAATGAAAAACTGTTTTTT.

This chain links TRBV2 with TRBJ2-7, with D hard to call. Germline V gene lookup returns CDR1 SNHLY and CDR2 FYNNEI. CDR3 length: 15 residues. Trimming took 1 base from V and 3 from J, leaving 13 bases between them. As DNA, the CDR3 is TGTGCCAGCAGTGAAGAGGTAGGACCGAGCTACGAGCAGTACTTC. This translates into CASSEEVGPSYEQYF.

The chain is built from TRBV27 and TRBJ1-2, with D possibly TRBD1 on 5 matching bases. This CDR3 has 12 residues. Trimming stripped 7 bases from V and 2 bases from J, with 8 bases between. The germline CDR1 and CDR2 sequences are MNHEY and SMNVEV (reference sequence). The CDR3 reads CASKGLNYGYTF. Here the CDR3 DNA reads TGTGCCAGCAAGGGGCTCAACTATGGCTACACCTTC.